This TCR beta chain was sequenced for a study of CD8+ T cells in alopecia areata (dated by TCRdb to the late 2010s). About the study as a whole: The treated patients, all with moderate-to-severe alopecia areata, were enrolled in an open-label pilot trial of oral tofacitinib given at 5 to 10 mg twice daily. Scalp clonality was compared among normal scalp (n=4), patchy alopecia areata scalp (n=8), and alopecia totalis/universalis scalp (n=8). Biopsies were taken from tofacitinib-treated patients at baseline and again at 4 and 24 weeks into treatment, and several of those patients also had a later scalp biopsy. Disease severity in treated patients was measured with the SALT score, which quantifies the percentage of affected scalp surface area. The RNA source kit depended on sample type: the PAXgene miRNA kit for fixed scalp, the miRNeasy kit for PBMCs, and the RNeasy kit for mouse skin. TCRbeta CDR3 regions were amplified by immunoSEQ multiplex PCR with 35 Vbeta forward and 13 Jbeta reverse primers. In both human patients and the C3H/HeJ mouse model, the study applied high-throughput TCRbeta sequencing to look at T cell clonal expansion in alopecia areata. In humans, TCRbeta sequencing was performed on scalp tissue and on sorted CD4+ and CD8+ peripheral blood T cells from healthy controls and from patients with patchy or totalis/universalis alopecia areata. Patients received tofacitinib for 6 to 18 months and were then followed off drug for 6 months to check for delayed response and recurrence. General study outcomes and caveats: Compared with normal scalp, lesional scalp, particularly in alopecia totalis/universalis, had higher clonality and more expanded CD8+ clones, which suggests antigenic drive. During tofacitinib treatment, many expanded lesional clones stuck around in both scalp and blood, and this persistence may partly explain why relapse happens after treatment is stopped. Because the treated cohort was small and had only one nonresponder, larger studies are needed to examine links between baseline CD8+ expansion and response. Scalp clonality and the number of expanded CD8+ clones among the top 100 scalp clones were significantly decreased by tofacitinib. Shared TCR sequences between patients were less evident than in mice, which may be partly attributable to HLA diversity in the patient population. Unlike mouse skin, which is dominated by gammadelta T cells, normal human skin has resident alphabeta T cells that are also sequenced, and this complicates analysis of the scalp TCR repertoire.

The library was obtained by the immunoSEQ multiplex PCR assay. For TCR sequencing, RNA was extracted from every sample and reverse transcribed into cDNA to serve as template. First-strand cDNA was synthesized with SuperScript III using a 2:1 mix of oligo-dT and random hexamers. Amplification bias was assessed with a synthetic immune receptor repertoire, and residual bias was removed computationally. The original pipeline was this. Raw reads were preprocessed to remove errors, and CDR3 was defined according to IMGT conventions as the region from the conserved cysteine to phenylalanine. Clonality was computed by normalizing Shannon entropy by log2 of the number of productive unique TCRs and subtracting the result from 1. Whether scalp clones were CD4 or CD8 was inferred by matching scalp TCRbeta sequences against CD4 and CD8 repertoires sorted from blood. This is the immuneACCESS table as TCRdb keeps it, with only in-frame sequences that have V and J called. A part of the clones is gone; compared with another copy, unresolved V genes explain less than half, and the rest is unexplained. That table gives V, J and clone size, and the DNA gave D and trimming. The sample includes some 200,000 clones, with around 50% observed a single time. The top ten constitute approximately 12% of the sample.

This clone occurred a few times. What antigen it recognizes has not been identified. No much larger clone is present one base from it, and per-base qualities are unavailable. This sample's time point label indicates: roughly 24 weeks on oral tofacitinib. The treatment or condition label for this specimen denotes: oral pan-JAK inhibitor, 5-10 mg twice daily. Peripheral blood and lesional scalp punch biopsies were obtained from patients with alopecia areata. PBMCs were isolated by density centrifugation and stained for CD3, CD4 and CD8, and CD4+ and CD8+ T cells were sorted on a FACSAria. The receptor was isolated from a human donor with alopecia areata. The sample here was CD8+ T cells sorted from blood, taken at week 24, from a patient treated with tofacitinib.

The CDR3 has the sequence CASSHGDTYEQYF. The sequenced DNA: TGCGCCAGCAGCCACGGGGACACGTACGAGCAGTACTTC. The rearrangement combines TRBV4-1 with TRBJ2-7, and possibly TRBD1, on 6 matching bases. The CDR3 sequence holds 13 residues, the cysteine and phenylalanine included. Only CDR3 DNA is held: 39 bases, read in frame from base 1. V drops 3 bases and J drops 4 bases, leaving 10 bases in between. CDR1 and CDR2, looked up from the germline V gene, are MGHRA and YSYEKL.